Below, one T cell receptor (beta chain) is given with its context. Antigen: not known. The CDR3 has 15 residues. Losses at the gene ends were 1 base for V and 3 bases for J; bases not matched to a gene: 4. Germline V gives CDR1 SGHVS, CDR2 FQNEAQ. The sample comes from a study of cytomegalovirus exposure and HLA in healthy donors. Whole-study findings and limits: An ancestry cluster, one associated with Asian ancestry, reportedly showed fewer N-insertions than the roughly 700-donor mean in a later analysis.

The PCR was carried out with 60 Vbeta primers and 13 Jbeta primers. Here immunoSEQ multiplex PCR was the method, and the copy in TCRdb shows in-frame clones only, minus some. The repertoire holds 150,000 to 200,000 clones, with roughly 80% as singletons. The chain couples TRBV7-8 to TRBJ2-7; 9 positions match TRBD2. The sequence came from a man aged 55 to 69 in good health and CMV-seronegative. The specimen was PBMCs. The CDR3 spells CASSLEAGGNYEQYF. CDR3 bases: TGTGCCAGCAGCTTAGAGGCGGGGGGGAACTACGAGCAGTACTTC. Combining the CDR3 with reference TRBV7-8 and TRBJ2-7 gives the whole variable domain GAGVSQSPRYKVAKRGQDVALRCDPISGHVSLFWYQQALGQGPEFLTYFQNEAQLDKSGLPSDRFFAERPEGSVSTLKIQRTQQEDSAVYLCASSLEAGGNYEQYFGPGTRLTVT.